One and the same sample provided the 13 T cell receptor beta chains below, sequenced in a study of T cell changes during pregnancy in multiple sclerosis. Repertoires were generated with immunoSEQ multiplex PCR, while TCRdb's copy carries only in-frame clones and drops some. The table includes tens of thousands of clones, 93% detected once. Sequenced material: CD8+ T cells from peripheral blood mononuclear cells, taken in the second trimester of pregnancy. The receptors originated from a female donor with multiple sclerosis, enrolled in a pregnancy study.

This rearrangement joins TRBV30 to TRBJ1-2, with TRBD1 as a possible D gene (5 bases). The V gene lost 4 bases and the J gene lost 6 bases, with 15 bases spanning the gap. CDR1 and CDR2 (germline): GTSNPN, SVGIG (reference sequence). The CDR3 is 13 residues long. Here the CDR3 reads CAWNPGTLDGYTF. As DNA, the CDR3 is TGTGCCTGGAACCCCGGGACTCTCGATGGCTACACCTTC.

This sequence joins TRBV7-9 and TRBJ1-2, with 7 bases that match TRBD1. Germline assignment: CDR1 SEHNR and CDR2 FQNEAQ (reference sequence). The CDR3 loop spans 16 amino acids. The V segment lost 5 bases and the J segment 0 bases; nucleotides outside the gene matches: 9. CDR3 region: CASSPRQGSTNYGYTF. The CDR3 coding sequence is TGTGCCAGCAGCCCCAGACAGGGTTCAACTAACTATGGCTACACCTTC.

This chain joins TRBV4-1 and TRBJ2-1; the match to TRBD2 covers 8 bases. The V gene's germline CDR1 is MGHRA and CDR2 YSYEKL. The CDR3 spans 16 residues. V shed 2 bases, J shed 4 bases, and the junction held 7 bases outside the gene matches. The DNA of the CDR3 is TGCGCCAGCAGCCAACCGGGAGGGGCGTTATACAATGAGCAGTTCTTC. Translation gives CASSQPGGALYNEQFF.

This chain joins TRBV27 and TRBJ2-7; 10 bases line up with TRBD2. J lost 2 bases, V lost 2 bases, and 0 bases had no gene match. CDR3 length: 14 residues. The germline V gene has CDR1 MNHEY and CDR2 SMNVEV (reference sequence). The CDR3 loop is CASSLGLAAYEQYF. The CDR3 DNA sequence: TGTGCCAGCAGTTTAGGACTAGCGGCCTACGAGCAGTACTTC.

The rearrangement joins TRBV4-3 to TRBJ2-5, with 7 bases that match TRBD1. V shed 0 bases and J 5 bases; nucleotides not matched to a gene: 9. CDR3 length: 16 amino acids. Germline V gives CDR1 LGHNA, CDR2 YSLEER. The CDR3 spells CASSQDRRQGGETQYF. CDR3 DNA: TGCGCCAGCAGCCAAGATAGACGACAGGGTGGCGAGACCCAGTACTTC.

The CDR3 DNA sequence: TGTGCCAGCAGTGAAGCAGGGACTTACTCCTACGAGCAGTACTTC. Its translation is CASSEAGTYSYEQYF. The rearrangement links TRBV2 to TRBJ2-7, with D possibly matching TRBD2 (6 bases). The length of the CDR3 is 15 residues. V was shortened by 0 bases and J by 0 bases, with 9 bases between the two germline ends. From germline, CDR1 is SNHLY and CDR2 FYNNEI. Based on the CDR3 plus reference TRBV2 and TRBJ2-7, the full variable domain is EPEVTQTPSHQVTQMGQEVILRCVPISNHLYFYWYRQILGQKVEFLVSFYNNEISEKSEIFDDQFSVERPDGSNFTLKIRSTKLEDSAMYFCASSEAGTYSYEQYFGPGTRLTVT.

This CDR3 is CASSLSSGRAFF. The CDR3 DNA follows: TGTGCCAGCAGTTTATCCTCTGGGAGGGCTTTCTTT. The genes are TRBV27 and TRBJ1-1; D gene ambiguous. Per germline, CDR1 MNHEY and CDR2 SMNVEV (reference sequence). There are 12 residues in the CDR3. V was pared by 0 bases and J by 11 bases, with 10 bases between.

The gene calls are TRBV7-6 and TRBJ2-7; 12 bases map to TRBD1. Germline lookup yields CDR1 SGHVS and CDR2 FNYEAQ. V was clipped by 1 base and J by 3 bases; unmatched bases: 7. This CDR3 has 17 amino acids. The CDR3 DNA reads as TGTGCCAGCAGCTTAGAGGTCGGGACAGGGGGCTTCTACGAGCAGTACTTC. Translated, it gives CASSLEVGTGGFYEQYF.

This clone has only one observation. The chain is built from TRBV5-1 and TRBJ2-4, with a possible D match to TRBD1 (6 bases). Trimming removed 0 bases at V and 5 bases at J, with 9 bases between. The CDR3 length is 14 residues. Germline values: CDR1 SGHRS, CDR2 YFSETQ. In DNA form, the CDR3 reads TGCGCCAGCAGCTTGGTCTCAGGGGAAAACATTCAGTACTTC. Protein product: CASSLVSGENIQYF.

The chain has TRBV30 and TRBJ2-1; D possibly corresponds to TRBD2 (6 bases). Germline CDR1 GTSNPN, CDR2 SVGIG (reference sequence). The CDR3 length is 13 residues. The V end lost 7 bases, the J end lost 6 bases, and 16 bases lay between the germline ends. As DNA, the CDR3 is TGTGCCTTGGAGCGGGCCCTCGGCAATGAGCAGTTCTTC. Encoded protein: CALERALGNEQFF.

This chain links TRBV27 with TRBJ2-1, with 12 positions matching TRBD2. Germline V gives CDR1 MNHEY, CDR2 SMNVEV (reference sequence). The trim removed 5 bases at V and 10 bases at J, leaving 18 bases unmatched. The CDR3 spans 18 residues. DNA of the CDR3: TGTGCCAGCAGTCCTACAGGGGGGACTAGCGGGCCCATTGGAGAGCAGTTCTTC. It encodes CASSPTGGTSGPIGEQFF.

DNA of the CDR3: TGTGCCAGCAGCTTACAGGGGACAAACACTGAAGCTTTCTTT. Encoded protein: CASSLQGTNTEAFF. The V call is TRBV7-9, the J call TRBJ1-1, with D perhaps matching TRBD1 (6 bases). V lost 2 bases to trimming and J lost 2 bases, with 9 bases between them. Germline V CDR1 and CDR2: SEHNR, FQNEAQ (reference sequence). The CDR3 covers 14 residues. Together with reference TRBV7-9 and TRBJ1-1, the CDR3 gives the full variable domain: DTGVSQNPRHKITKRGQNVTFRCDPISEHNRLYWYRQTLGQGPEFLTYFQNEAQLEKSRLLSDRFSAERPKGSFSTLEIQRTEQGDSAMYLCASSLQGTNTEAFFGQGTRLTVV.

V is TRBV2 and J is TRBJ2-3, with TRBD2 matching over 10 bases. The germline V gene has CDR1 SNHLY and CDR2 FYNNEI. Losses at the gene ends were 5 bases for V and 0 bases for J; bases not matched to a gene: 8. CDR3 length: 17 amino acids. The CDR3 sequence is CASSQRLAGASTDTQYF. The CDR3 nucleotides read TGTGCCAGCAGTCAAAGGCTAGCGGGAGCCAGCACAGATACGCAGTATTTT.